Shown below are 22 T cell receptor beta chains from a single sample sequenced in a study of a mutant IDH1 vaccine in newly diagnosed glioma. These receptors' antigens are unknown. The repertoire was sequenced with immunoSEQ multiplex PCR; TCRdb's copy has only in-frame clones and lacks some. The table records fewer than 45,000 clones, over 70% of them present only once. Stated time point: week 23, last vaccination. Topical imiquimod accompanied each vaccine dose, which consisted of 300 ug of mutant IDH1 20-mer peptide. The source was PBMCs, collected from a glioma patient whose treatment included an IDH1 peptide vaccine. All receptors derive from a woman between 35 and 50 years old with glioma. Some clones in this sample may be carry-over from other donors' samples.

V gene TRBV9 combines with J gene TRBJ2-3, with unresolved D. Germline-derived CDR1 and CDR2 are SGDLS and YYNGEE. The CDR3 covers 13 residues. V lost 2 bases to trimming and J lost 4 bases, with 8 bases between them. As DNA, the CDR3 is TGTGCCAGCAGCGTGCGCCTTTCAGATACGCAGTATTTT. It specifies CASSVRLSDTQYF. The full variable domain, rest sourced from reference TRBV9 and TRBJ2-3, is DSGVTQTPKHLITATGQRVTLRCSPRSGDLSVYWYQQSLDQGLQFLIQYYNGEERAKGNILERFSAQQFPDLHSELNLSSLELGDSALYFCASSVRLSDTQYFGPGTRLTVL.

This chain joins TRBV9 and TRBJ2-1, with D possibly called TRBD1 or TRBD2 (5 bases each). Trimming took 0 bases from V and 5 from J, leaving 9 bases between them. CDR1 and CDR2 from the germline V gene are SGDLS and YYNGEE. The CDR3 spans 14 residues. This chain's CDR3 is CASSVAGANNEQFF. CDR3 in DNA: TGTGCCAGCAGCGTAGCCGGGGCCAACAATGAGCAGTTCTTC.

The CDR3 reads CASQGSSYEQYF. In DNA, the CDR3 is TGTGCCAGTCAGGGATCCTCCTACGAGCAGTACTTC. The chain employs TRBV27 and TRBJ2-7; possibly TRBD1 for D (5 bases). The CDR3 covers 12 residues. Trimming cost V 9 bases and J 0 bases, with 9 bases left between them. Germline assignment: CDR1 MNHEY and CDR2 SMNVEV (reference sequence).

This clone has more than one count but fewer than ten. This chain uses TRBV5-1 with TRBJ2-5; D remains unclear. In germline, CDR1 is SGHRS, CDR2 YFSETQ. This CDR3 contains 15 residues. Trimming removed 5 bases from V and 5 bases from J, with 19 bases in between. CDR3 in amino acids: CASRRSAAVGETQYF. In DNA, the CDR3 is TGCGCCAGCAGAAGGTCGGCAGCCGTAGGTGAGACCCAGTACTTC.

To note about this clone: An end of the junction does not agree with germline; a read error may underlie this. The V call is TRBV7-2, the J call TRBJ1-2; the D gene is possibly TRBD1 (5 bases). The CDR3 covers 13 residues. Germline CDR1 SGHTA, CDR2 FQGNSA. CDR3 sequence (DNA): TGTGCCAGCAGCCGTGACGCGGGGGAGGCGACGTGGTTC. Encoded protein: CASSRDAGEATWF.

Relative to its sample, this clone is medium-sized (0.01 to 0.1%). The chain carries TRBV19 and TRBJ1-4; unclear D gene. The CDR3 extends over 14 amino acids. From germline, CDR1 is LNHDA and CDR2 SQIVND (reference sequence). Trimming left V 8 bases short and J 4 bases short, with 14 bases between. The CDR3 DNA sequence: TGTGCCAGTTCCCAGGCGGAGATTAATGAAAAACTGTTTTTT. As protein: CASSQAEINEKLFF.

This chain links TRBV5-6 with TRBJ1-2; D is undetermined. Germline lookup yields CDR1 SGHDT and CDR2 YYEEEE. The V gene lost 0 bases and the J gene lost 4 bases, with 13 bases spanning the gap. The CDR3 is made up of 15 amino acids. The CDR3 region is CASSLAVPILYGYTF. The CDR3 DNA reads TGTGCCAGCAGCTTGGCCGTACCAATTCTCTATGGCTACACCTTC.

This clone was counted only a few times. The chain uses TRBV5-6 and TRBJ1-1; D unresolved. Trimming stripped 4 bases from V and 3 bases from J, with 16 bases between. Germline V lookup: CDR1 SGHDT, CDR2 YYEEEE. The CDR3 is 15 residues long. CDR3 sequence reads: CASSLITVSHTEAFF. The CDR3 nucleotides read TGTGCCAGCAGCCTCATCACAGTTTCCCACACTGAAGCTTTCTTT.

The CDR3 DNA is TGTGCCAGCAGCGTAGGGAACACCGGGGAGCTGTTTTTT. Amino acid sequence: CASSVGNTGELFF. The V call is TRBV9, the J call TRBJ2-2; no definite D call. The germline V gene has CDR1 SGDLS and CDR2 YYNGEE. The length of the CDR3 is 13 residues. Trimming pared 0 bases from V and 1 base from J, leaving 1 base between.

This clone was counted between two and nine times. This chain links TRBV10-3 with TRBJ1-5; D might be TRBD1 (6 bases). The ends were cut back, 2 bases at V and 4 bases at J, with 12 bases in the middle. This CDR3 is 15 amino acids long. CDR1 and CDR2 (germline): ENHRY, SYGVKD. This chain's CDR3 is CAISEPGHSNQPQHF. CDR3 coding DNA: TGTGCCATCAGTGAGCCGGGACATTCGAATCAGCCCCAGCATTTT.

This rearrangement joins TRBV7-2 to TRBJ1-4; no firm D call. The CDR3 consists of 14 residues. The germline V and J ends were trimmed by 3 bases and 4 bases, with 9 bases remaining between them. Germline V gene sequence: CDR1 SGHTA, CDR2 FQGNSA. The CDR3 spells CASSFGRGNEKLFF. The CDR3 region has the DNA TGTGCCAGCAGCTTTGGGCGGGGTAATGAAAAACTGTTTTTT.

The chain is built from TRBV5-1 and TRBJ1-4; D perhaps matches TRBD1 (6 bases). The CDR3 sequence is 14 residues long. Germline V CDR1 and CDR2: SGHRS, YFSETQ. V was cut by 5 bases and J by 7 bases, with 15 bases left in between. Written as DNA, the CDR3 is TGCGCCAGCAGGTCACAGGGAGGTCGTGAAAAACTGTTTTTT. Translating it yields CASRSQGGREKLFF. Together with reference TRBV5-1 and TRBJ1-4, the CDR3 gives the full variable domain: KAGVTQTPRYLIKTRGQQVTLSCSPISGHRSVSWYQQTPGQGLQFLFEYFSETQRNKGNFPGRFSGRQFSNSRSEMNVSTLELGDSALYLCASRSQGGREKLFFGSGTQLSVL.

The DNA for the CDR3 is TGCAGTGCCGACACTAACTATGGCTACACCTTC. This codes for CSADTNYGYTF. This chain joins TRBV20-1 and TRBJ1-2, with D unclear. Trimming cost V 6 bases and J 0 bases, with 5 bases left between them. The germline CDR1 and CDR2 sequences are DFQATT and SNEGSKA (reference sequence). This CDR3 spans 11 amino acids.

The chain joins TRBV4-2 to TRBJ2-5; possibly TRBD1 or TRBD2 for D (6 bases each). V was pared by 0 bases and J by 4 bases, with 18 bases between. The CDR3 is 17 amino acids. CDR1 LGHNA and CDR2 YNFKEQ come from the germline V gene. The CDR3 DNA is TGTGCCAGCAGCCAAGAAGGGTCGGGGGCCTCGGTAGAGACCCAGTACTTC. Amino acid sequence: CASSQEGSGASVETQYF.

The V gene is TRBV6-6, the J gene TRBJ1-1; D is ambiguous. This CDR3 is built from 12 residues. Germline-derived CDR1 and CDR2 are MNHNY and SVGAGI (reference sequence). Trimming removed 10 bases at V and 3 bases at J, with 12 bases between. The CDR3 is CATSPADTEAFF. The CDR3 DNA follows: TGTGCCACCTCCCCGGCGGACACTGAAGCTTTCTTT.

The chain recombines TRBV19 with TRBJ2-7; D unresolved. Trimming shortened V by 3 bases and J by 3 bases, and 3 bases separated the two germline ends. Germline loops: CDR1 LNHDA, CDR2 SQIVND (reference sequence). This CDR3 comprises 11 residues. CDR3 DNA: TGTGCCAGTAGTATCGGCTACGAGCAGTACTTC. It is translated as CASSIGYEQYF.

This chain links TRBV19 with TRBJ2-7; D is unclear. Germline lookup yields CDR1 LNHDA and CDR2 SQIVND (reference sequence). V lost 4 bases, J lost 6 bases, and 13 bases lay in between. This CDR3 has 13 amino acids. The DNA of the CDR3 is TGTGCCAGTAGTACCACCACCCGTAGCGAGCAGTACTTC. It yields the protein CASSTTTRSEQYF.

The chain combines TRBV7-9 with TRBJ2-5; D not certain. Germline lookup yields CDR1 SEHNR and CDR2 FQNEAQ (reference sequence). This CDR3 has 14 amino acids. Between the trimmed V and J ends, which lost 2 bases and 2 bases, there was a span of 9 bases. The CDR3 loop is CASSLSAVQETQYF. In DNA form, the CDR3 reads TGTGCCAGCAGCTTAAGTGCAGTACAAGAGACCCAGTACTTC.

Written as DNA, the CDR3 is TGTGCCAGCAGCTCCAGCACAGATACGCAGTATTTT. Translating it yields CASSSSTDTQYF. The J gene is TRBJ2-3, the V gene TRBV7-2; D ambiguous. Per germline, CDR1 SGHTA and CDR2 FQGNSA. The CDR3 extends over 12 amino acids. V lost 4 bases, J lost 0 bases, and 2 bases lay in between.

The chain combines TRBV4-1 with TRBJ1-1; D might be TRBD1 (5 bases). Germline V lookup: CDR1 MGHRA, CDR2 YSYEKL. Trimming shortened V by 0 bases and J by 3 bases, and 11 bases separated the two germline ends. The CDR3 spans 15 residues. The CDR3 nucleotides are TGCGCCAGCAGCCAAGAAACGAAAGGGGACACTGAAGCTTTCTTT. The encoded protein is CASSQETKGDTEAFF.

The rearrangement links TRBV6-6 to TRBJ2-7, with D possibly being TRBD1 (6 bases). The CDR3 totals 15 residues. CDR1 is MNHNY, CDR2 SVGAGI, per germline (reference sequence). Trimming removed 5 bases at V and 2 bases at J, with 16 bases between. The CDR3 region has the DNA TGTGCCAGCAGTCAGGGGACGGATCCTACCTACGAGCAGTACTTC. It specifies CASSQGTDPTYEQYF.

V usage is TRBV19 and J usage is TRBJ1-2, with a weak D call TRBD1 (6 bases). Germline-derived CDR1 and CDR2 are LNHDA and SQIVND (reference sequence). The CDR3 contains 16 residues. V shed 4 bases and J shed 0 bases, with 15 bases lying between them. This CDR3 is CASSRGHPPTNYGYTF. In DNA, the CDR3 is TGTGCCAGTAGTAGGGGACACCCTCCTACTAACTATGGCTACACCTTC.